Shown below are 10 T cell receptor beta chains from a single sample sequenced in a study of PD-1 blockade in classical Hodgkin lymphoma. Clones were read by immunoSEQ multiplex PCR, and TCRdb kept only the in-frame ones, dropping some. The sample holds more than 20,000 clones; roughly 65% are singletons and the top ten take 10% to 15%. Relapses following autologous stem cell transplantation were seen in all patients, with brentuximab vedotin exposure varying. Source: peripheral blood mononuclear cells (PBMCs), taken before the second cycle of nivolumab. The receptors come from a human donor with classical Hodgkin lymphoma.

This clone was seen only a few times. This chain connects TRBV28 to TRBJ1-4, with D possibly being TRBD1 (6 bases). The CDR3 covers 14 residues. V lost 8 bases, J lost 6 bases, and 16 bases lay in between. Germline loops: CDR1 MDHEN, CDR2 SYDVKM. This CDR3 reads CASQAGGADEKLFF. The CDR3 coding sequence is TGTGCCAGCCAGGCGGGGGGGGCGGATGAAAAACTGTTTTTT.

The CDR3 is CAWSVQGNTIYF. In nucleotides, the CDR3 is TGTGCCTGGAGTGTACAAGGAAACACCATATATTTT. The J gene is TRBJ1-3, the V gene TRBV30; D gene uncertain. This CDR3 has 12 residues. CDR1 and CDR2 (germline): GTSNPN, SVGIG (reference sequence). Trimming pared 0 bases from V and 4 bases from J, leaving 4 bases between. The full variable domain, completed using reference TRBV30 and TRBJ1-3, is SQTIHQWPATLVQPVGSPLSLECTVEGTSNPNLYWYRQAAGRGLQLLFYSVGIGQISSEVPQNLSASRPQDRQFILSSKKLLLSDSGFYLCAWSVQGNTIYFGEGSWLTVV.

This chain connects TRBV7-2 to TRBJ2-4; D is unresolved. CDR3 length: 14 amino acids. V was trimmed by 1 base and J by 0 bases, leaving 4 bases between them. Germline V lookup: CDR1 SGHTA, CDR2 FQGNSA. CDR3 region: CASSLDLAKNIQYF. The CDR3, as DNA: TGTGCCAGCAGCTTAGACCTAGCCAAAAACATTCAGTACTTC. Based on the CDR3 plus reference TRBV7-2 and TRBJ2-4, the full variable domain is GAGVSQSPSNKVTEKGKDVELRCDPISGHTALYWYRQSLGQGLEFLIYFQGNSAPDKSGLPSDRFSAERTGGSVSTLTIQRTQQEDSAVYLCASSLDLAKNIQYFGAGTRLSVL.

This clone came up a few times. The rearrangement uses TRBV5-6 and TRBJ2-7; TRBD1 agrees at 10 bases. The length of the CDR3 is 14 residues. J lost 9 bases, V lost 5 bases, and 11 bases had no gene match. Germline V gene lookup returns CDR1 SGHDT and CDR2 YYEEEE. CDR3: CASSSGTGAVGQYF. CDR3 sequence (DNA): TGTGCCAGCAGTTCCGGGACAGGGGCGGTCGGGCAGTACTTC.

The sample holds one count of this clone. CDR3 protein: CASSKRVLDYNEQFF. The CDR3 DNA reads TGTGCCAGCAGTAAAAGGGTGCTCGACTACAATGAGCAGTTCTTC. The rearrangement uses TRBV6-5 and TRBJ2-1; D is unresolved. From germline, CDR1 is MNHEY and CDR2 SVGAGI. Trimming left V 5 bases short and J 3 bases short, with 14 bases between. CDR3 length: 15 amino acids.

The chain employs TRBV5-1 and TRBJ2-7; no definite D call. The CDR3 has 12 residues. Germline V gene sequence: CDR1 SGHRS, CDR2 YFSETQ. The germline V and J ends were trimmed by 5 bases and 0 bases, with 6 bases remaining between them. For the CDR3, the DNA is TGCGCCAGCAGATCACTCTCCTACGAGCAGTACTTC. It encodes CASRSLSYEQYF.

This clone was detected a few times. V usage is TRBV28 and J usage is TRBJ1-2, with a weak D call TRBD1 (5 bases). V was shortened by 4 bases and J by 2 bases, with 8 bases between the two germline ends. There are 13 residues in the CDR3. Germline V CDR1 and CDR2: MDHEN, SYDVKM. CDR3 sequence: CASSYSGNYGYTF. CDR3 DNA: TGTGCCAGCAGTTACTCAGGGAACTATGGCTACACCTTC.

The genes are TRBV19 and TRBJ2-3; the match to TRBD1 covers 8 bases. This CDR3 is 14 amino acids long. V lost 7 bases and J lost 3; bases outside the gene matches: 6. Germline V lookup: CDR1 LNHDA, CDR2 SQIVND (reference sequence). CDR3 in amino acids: CASIRQGATDTQYF. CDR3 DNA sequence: TGTGCCAGTATCAGGCAGGGGGCTACAGATACGCAGTATTTT.

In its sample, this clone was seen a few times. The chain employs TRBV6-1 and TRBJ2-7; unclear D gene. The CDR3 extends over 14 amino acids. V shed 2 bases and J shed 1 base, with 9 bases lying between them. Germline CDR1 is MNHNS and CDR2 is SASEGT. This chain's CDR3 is CASSEYLGSYEQYF. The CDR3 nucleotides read TGTGCCAGCAGTGAATATCTGGGATCCTACGAGCAGTACTTC.

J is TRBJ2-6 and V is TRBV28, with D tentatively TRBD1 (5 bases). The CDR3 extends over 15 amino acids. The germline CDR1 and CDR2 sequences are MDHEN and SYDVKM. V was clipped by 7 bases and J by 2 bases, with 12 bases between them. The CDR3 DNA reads TGTGCCAGCAATGTAAGGACAACTGGGGCCAACGTCCTGACTTTC. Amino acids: CASNVRTTGANVLTF.